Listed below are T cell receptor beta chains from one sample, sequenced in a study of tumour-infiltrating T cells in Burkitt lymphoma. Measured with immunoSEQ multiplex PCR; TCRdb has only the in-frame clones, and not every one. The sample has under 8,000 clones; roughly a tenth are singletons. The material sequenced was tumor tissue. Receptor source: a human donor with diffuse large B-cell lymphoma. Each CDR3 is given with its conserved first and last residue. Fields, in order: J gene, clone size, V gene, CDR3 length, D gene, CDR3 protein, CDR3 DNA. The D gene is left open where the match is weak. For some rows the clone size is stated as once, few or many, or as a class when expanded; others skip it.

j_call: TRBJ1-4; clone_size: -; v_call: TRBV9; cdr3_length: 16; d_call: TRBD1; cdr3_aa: CASSPEIQGAGEKLFF; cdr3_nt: TGTGCCAGCAGCCCCGAAATTCAGGGGGCGGGTGAAAAACTGTTTTTT
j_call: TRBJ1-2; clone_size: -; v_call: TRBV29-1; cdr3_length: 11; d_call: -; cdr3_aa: CSATSPYGYTF; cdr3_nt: TGCAGCGCGACATCTCCCTATGGCTACACCTTC
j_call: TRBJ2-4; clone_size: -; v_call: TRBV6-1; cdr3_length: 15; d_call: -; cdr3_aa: CASSALQAAKNIQYF; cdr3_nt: TGTGCCAGCAGTGCCTTACAGGCCGCGAAAAACATTCAGTACTTC
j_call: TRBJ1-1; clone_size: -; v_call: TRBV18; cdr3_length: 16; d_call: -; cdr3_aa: CASSPPVRVWGTEAFF; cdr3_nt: TGTGCCAGCTCACCACCGGTACGGGTTTGGGGCACTGAAGCTTTCTTT
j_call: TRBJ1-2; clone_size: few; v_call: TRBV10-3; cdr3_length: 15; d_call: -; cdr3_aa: CAISDPTLKGYGYTF; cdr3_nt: TGTGCCATCAGCGACCCTACTCTCAAAGGCTATGGCTACACCTTC
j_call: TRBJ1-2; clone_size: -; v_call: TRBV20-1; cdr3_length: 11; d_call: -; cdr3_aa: CIPCRTDGYTF; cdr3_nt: TGCATCCCCTGCCGCACAGATGGCTACACCTTC
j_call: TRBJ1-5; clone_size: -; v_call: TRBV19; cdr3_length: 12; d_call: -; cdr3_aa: CATSKGDQPQHF; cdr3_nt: TGTGCCACCTCCAAAGGGGATCAGCCCCAGCATTTT
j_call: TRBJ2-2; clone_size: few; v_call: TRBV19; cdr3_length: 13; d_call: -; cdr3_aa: CASSMFSAGELFF; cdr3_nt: TGTGCCAGTAGTATGTTCTCGGCCGGGGAGCTGTTTTTT
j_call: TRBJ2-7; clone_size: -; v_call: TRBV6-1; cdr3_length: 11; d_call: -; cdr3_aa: CASRGMGEQYF; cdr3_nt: TGTGCCAGCCGAGGGATGGGCGAGCAGTACTTC
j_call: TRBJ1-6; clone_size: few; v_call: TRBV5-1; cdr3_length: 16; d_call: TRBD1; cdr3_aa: CASSFTGTGGSSPLHF; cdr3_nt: TGCGCCAGCAGCTTTACCGGGACAGGGGGCAGTTCACCCCTCCACTTT
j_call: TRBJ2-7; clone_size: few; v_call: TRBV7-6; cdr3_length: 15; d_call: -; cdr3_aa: CASSLKSGAPYEQYF; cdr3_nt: TGTGCCAGCAGCCTGAAGAGCGGCGCCCCCTACGAGCAGTACTTC
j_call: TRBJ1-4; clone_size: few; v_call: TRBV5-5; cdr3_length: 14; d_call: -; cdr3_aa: CASSPPNGNEKLFF; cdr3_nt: TGTGCCAGCAGCCCCCCGAATGGTAATGAAAAACTGTTTTTT
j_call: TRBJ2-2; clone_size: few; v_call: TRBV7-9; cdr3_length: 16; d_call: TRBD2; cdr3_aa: CASSLLSGVDTGELFF; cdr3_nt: TGTGCCAGCAGCTTACTTAGCGGGGTGGACACCGGGGAGCTGTTTTTT
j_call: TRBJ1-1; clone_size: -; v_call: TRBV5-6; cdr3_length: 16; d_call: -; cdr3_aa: CASSLVRSFSYTEAFF; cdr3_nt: TGTGCCAGCAGCTTGGTCCGATCCTTTTCTTACACTGAAGCTTTCTTT
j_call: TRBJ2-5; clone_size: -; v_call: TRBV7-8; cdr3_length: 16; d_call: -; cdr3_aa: CASSLLGLLGEETQYF; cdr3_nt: TGTGCCAGCAGCTTACTGGGTCTCTTAGGAGAAGAGACCCAGTACTTC
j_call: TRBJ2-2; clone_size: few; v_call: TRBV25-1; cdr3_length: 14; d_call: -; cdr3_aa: CASSDSKGAGELFF; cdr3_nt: TGTGCCAGCAGTGATTCAAAGGGGGCCGGGGAGCTGTTTTTT
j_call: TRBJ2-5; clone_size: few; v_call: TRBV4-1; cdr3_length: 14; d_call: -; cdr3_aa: CASSQGDSQETQYF; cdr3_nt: TGCGCCAGCAGCCAAGGCGATTCCCAAGAGACCCAGTACTTC
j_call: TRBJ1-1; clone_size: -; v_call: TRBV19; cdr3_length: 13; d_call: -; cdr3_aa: CASTPGWGTEAFF; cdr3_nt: TGTGCCAGTACCCCGGGGTGGGGGACTGAAGCTTTCTTT
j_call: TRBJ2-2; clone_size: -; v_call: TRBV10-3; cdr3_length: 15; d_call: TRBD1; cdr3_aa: CAISPGQGSTGELFF; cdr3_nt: TGTGCCATCAGCCCGGGACAGGGGTCCACCGGGGAGCTGTTTTTT
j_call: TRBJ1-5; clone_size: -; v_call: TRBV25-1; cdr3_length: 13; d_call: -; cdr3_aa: CASSDYEDQPQHF; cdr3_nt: TGTGCCAGCAGTGACTACGAGGATCAGCCCCAGCATTTT
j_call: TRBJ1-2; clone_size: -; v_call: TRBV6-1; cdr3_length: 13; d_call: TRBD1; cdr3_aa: CASRNPTGYGYTF; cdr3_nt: TGTGCCAGCAGGAACCCGACAGGGTATGGCTACACCTTC
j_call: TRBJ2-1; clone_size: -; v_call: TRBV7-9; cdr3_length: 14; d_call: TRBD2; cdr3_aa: CASSLGLAGGMQFF; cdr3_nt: TGTGCCAGCAGCTTAGGACTAGCGGGGGGTATGCAGTTCTTC
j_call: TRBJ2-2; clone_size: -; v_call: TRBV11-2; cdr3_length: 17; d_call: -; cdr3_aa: CASSLDPRGGRNGELFF; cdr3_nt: TGTGCCAGCAGCTTAGATCCCAGGGGTGGTAGAAACGGGGAGCTGTTTTTT